Below, 20 T cell receptor beta chains from the same sample are listed, as sequenced in a study of regulatory T cells in long-lasting Graves disease. CDR3 regions were amplified by Arm-PCR using iRepertoire HTBI primers to build TCR beta libraries. One entry per CDR3 protein results from TCRdb running MiXCR on the multiplex PCR reads. The table has hundreds of thousands of distinct CDR3 sequences, approximately 15% seen once. The time point: newly diagnosed GD, antithyroid drugs for less than 3 months. After RNA was extracted from PBMCs, the TCR library was made from it. The sample also formed part of further work on T cells in Graves' hyperthyroidism and ophthalmopathy.

The sequencing here drew on peripheral blood mononuclear cells (PBMCs), taken at new diagnosis, from a patient treated with antithyroid drugs. These receptors originate from a woman younger than 45 with Graves disease.

This clonotype was counted at least ten times. The gene calls are TRBV15 and TRBJ2-1, with a weak D call TRBD2 (6 bases). Per the germline V gene, CDR1 is LNHNV and CDR2 is YYDKDF (reference sequence). The CDR3 covers 19 residues. Between the trimmed V and J ends, which lost 5 bases and 8 bases, there was a span of 31 bases. CDR3 loop: CATSPRAISFSGPGHEQFF. The CDR3 nucleotides read TGTGCCACCAGCCCCCGGGCAATCTCTTTTAGCGGCCCGGGGCATGAGCAGTTCTTC.

This clonotype came up many times. The V and J genes are TRBV6-2 or TRBV6-3 and TRBJ1-1; 7 nucleotides align to TRBD1. Unmatched junction bases numbered 6, after V lost 9 bases and J lost 11 bases. Germline V gene lookup returns CDR1 MNHEY and CDR2 SVGEGT. This CDR3 contains 10 residues. CDR3 loop: CARKDRLAFF. Here the CDR3 DNA reads TGTGCCAGAAAGGACAGGTTGGCTTTCTTT.

This clonotype appeared many times. V and J are TRBV7-2 and TRBJ2-7; D unclear. CDR3 length: 14 amino acids. V lost 7 bases to trimming and J lost 0 bases, with 13 bases between them. The germline V gene has CDR1 SGHTA and CDR2 FQGNSA. CDR3 sequence: CASNTREHSYEQYF. As DNA, the CDR3 is TGTGCCAGCAACACTCGAGAGCACTCCTACGAGCAGTACTTC.

This clonotype was seen only a few times. The J gene is TRBJ1-2, the V gene TRBV18; no reliable D call. Trimming took off 1 base at V and 5 bases at J, with 14 bases between the two ends. Germline loops: CDR1 KGHSH, CDR2 LQKENI. The CDR3 runs 15 residues. CDR3 nucleotide sequence: TGTGCCAGCTCACCACGCCCCGGAAGCTCTTATGGCTACACCTTC. It encodes CASSPRPGSSYGYTF.

This clonotype was detected a few times. The junction shows a germline mismatch at one end, possibly a read error. V and J are TRBV27 and TRBJ2-2, with a weak D call TRBD1 (5 bases). Germline CDR1 and CDR2: MNHEY and SMNVEV (reference sequence). CDR3 length: 16 residues. This chain's CDR3 is CASNLNYRGNTGELFF. CDR3 coding DNA: TGTGCCAGCAATTTAAATTATAGGGGAAACACCGGGGAGCTGTTTTTT.

The table lists this clonotype with many counts. CDR3 residues: CASSLWQGREKLFF. Here the CDR3 DNA reads TGTGCCAGCAGTTTGTGGCAGGGCAGAGAAAAACTGTTTTTT. The rearrangement links TRBV12-3 or TRBV12-4 to TRBJ1-4; a weak D match, TRBD1 (5 bases). This CDR3 has 14 residues. Trimming removed 3 bases from V and 8 bases from J, with 13 bases in between.

This clonotype was recorded many times. The CDR3 region is CASSLGSGGLAGELFF. CDR3 nucleotides: TGTGCCAGCAGCTTAGGTTCAGGCGGCCTAGCCGGGGAGCTGTTTTTT. This chain joins TRBV7-3 and TRBJ2-2; the D is unclear. V gave up 2 bases and J gave up 6 bases, with 16 bases separating them. Germline V gene lookup returns CDR1 SGHTA and CDR2 FQGTGA. This CDR3 contains 16 residues.

V gene TRBV2 combines with J gene TRBJ2-3; 8 bases are shared with TRBD1. The length of the CDR3 is 19 residues. J gave up 5 bases and V 2 bases, and 18 bases lay outside the gene matches. Per germline, CDR1 SNHLY and CDR2 FYNNEI. In nucleotides, the CDR3 is TGTGCCAGCAGTGAATGGCAGGGGGCGCAAAGTCAATCAGGAGATACGCAGTATTTT. Translated, it gives CASSEWQGAQSQSGDTQYF.

The chain carries TRBV20-1 and TRBJ2-4, with 11 bases aligning to TRBD2. CDR1 is DFQATT, CDR2 SNEGSKA, per germline (reference sequence). J was trimmed by 1 base and V by 5 bases; bases with no gene match: 10. The CDR3 spans 17 residues. The CDR3 spells CSASGTSGSWAKNIQYF. The CDR3 region has the DNA TGCAGTGCTTCCGGGACTAGCGGCTCTTGGGCCAAAAACATTCAGTACTTC.

V and J are TRBV5-1 and TRBJ2-3; 7 nucleotides agree with TRBD2. CDR1 SGHRS and CDR2 YFSETQ come from the germline V gene. V trimming: 7 bases; J trimming: 2 bases; junction bases outside the gene matches: 16. CDR3 length: 17 residues. CDR3 sequence: CASRIAGDSANTDTQYF. CDR3 DNA: TGCGCCAGCCGAATTGCGGGAGATTCAGCAAACACAGATACGCAGTATTTT.

There are a few counts of this clonotype. The chain uses TRBV27 and TRBJ1-3; unclear D gene. V lost 6 bases, J lost 4 bases, and 19 bases lay in between. The CDR3 covers 16 residues. Germline-derived CDR1 and CDR2 are MNHEY and SMNVEV (reference sequence). DNA of the CDR3: TGTGCCAGCAGCCGGGCGGCGGGCGACATGGGAAACACCATATATTTT. The encoded protein is CASSRAAGDMGNTIYF.

The sample holds many counts of this clonotype. This rearrangement joins TRBV28 to TRBJ2-5, with a weak D call TRBD1 (5 bases). The germline CDR1 and CDR2 sequences are MDHEN and SYDVKM. The CDR3 has 15 amino acids. Trimming removed 1 base from V and 3 bases from J, with 12 bases in between. CDR3 residues: CASSLLAGIEETQYF. CDR3 in DNA: TGTGCCAGCAGTTTATTGGCAGGGATAGAAGAGACCCAGTACTTC. Based on the CDR3 plus reference TRBV28 and TRBJ2-5, the full variable domain is DVKVTQSSRYLVKRTGEKVFLECVQDMDHENMFWYRQDPGLGLRLIYFSYDVKMKEKGDIPEGYSVSREKKERFSLILESASTNQTSMYLCASSLLAGIEETQYFGPGTRLLVL.

The table lists this clonotype with a few counts. The chain carries TRBV24-1 and TRBJ2-2; D is ambiguous. CDR1 KGHDR and CDR2 SFDVKD come from the germline V gene. The CDR3 runs to 11 residues. Trimming took 9 bases from V and 4 from J, leaving 5 bases between them. CDR3: CATGVTGELFF. In DNA form, the CDR3 reads TGTGCCACCGGGGTCACCGGGGAGCTGTTTTTT.

This clonotype has at least ten counts. The gene calls are TRBV28 and TRBJ1-5; TRBD1 agrees at 10 bases. V trimming: 6 bases; J trimming: 5 bases; junction bases outside the gene matches: 4. CDR3 length equals 14 residues. The germline CDR1 and CDR2 sequences are MDHEN and SYDVKM. CDR3 amino acids: CASSRGTGDQPQHF. The CDR3 DNA sequence: TGTGCCAGCAGCCGGGGGACAGGGGATCAGCCCCAGCATTTT.

The V and J genes are TRBV4-1 and TRBJ2-7; TRBD2 matches at 9 bases. The CDR3 is 13 residues long. The junction had 6 bases not matched to a gene; V was cut back by 5 bases and J by 7 bases. CDR1 is MGHRA and CDR2 is YSYEKL in the germline V gene. CDR3 in DNA: TGCGCCAGCAGCGGGGGAAGCGGGAGGGAGCAGTACTTC. Amino acid sequence: CASSGGSGREQYF.

This clonotype has a handful of counts. The rearrangement links TRBV6-2 or TRBV6-3 to TRBJ1-4; no clear D gene. This CDR3 region has 16 residues. Trimming left V 5 bases short and J 0 bases short, with 13 bases between. From germline, CDR1 is MNHEY and CDR2 SVGEGT. The CDR3 nucleotides are TGTGCCAGCAGTGGATTTCCCGGAGCAACTAATGAAAAACTGTTTTTT. Translation: CASSGFPGATNEKLFF.

This clonotype occurred many times. The chain couples TRBV6-1 to TRBJ1-1; D uncertain. CDR3 size: 14 residues. CDR1 MNHNS and CDR2 SASEGT come from the germline V gene. The germline V and J ends were trimmed by 10 bases and 4 bases, with 19 bases remaining between them. The CDR3 coding sequence is TGTGCCACCAACAACGGCGAACAGTTCACTGAAGCTTTCTTT. Protein sequence: CATNNGEQFTEAFF.

This clonotype was found a few times. V is TRBV5-5 and J is TRBJ1-5, with TRBD1 identical over 9 bases. Germline V gene data show CDR1 as SGHKS and CDR2 as YYEKEE (reference sequence). V lost 2 bases and J lost 1; bases outside the gene matches: 7. There are 17 residues in the CDR3. The CDR3 region is CASSLGTGSRSNQPQHF. The CDR3 nucleotides read TGTGCCAGCAGCTTAGGGACAGGGTCGAGGAGCAATCAGCCCCAGCATTTT.

This clonotype was counted many times. The V call is TRBV28, the J call TRBJ2-7, with 7 bases aligning to TRBD1. The CDR3 loop spans 16 amino acids. Germline V lookup: CDR1 MDHEN, CDR2 SYDVKM. J was trimmed by 3 bases and V by 3 bases; bases with no gene match: 11. CDR3 sequence: CASSFGRRTGHYEQYF. DNA for the CDR3: TGTGCCAGCAGTTTCGGTCGGCGGACAGGTCACTACGAGCAGTACTTC.

This clonotype was seen repeatedly, ten times or more. The genes are TRBV2 and TRBJ1-2; unclear D gene. Germline loops: CDR1 SNHLY, CDR2 FYNNEI. This CDR3 region has 9 residues. Trimming removed 7 bases at V and 8 bases at J, with 5 bases between. The CDR3 DNA reads TGTGCCAGCATGGGCGGCTACACCTTC. It is translated as CASMGGYTF.